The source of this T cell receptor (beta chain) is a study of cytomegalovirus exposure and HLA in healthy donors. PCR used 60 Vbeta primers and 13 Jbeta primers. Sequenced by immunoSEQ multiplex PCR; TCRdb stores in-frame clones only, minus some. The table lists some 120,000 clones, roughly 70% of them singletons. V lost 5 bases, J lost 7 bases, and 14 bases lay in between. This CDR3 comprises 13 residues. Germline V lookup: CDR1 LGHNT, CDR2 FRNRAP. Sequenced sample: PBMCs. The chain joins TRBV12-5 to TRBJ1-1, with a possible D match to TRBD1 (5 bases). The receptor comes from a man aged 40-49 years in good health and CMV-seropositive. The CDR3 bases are TGTGCTAGTGGTCCCCCCAGCGGGGGTGAAGCTTTCTTT. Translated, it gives CASGPPSGGEAFF.